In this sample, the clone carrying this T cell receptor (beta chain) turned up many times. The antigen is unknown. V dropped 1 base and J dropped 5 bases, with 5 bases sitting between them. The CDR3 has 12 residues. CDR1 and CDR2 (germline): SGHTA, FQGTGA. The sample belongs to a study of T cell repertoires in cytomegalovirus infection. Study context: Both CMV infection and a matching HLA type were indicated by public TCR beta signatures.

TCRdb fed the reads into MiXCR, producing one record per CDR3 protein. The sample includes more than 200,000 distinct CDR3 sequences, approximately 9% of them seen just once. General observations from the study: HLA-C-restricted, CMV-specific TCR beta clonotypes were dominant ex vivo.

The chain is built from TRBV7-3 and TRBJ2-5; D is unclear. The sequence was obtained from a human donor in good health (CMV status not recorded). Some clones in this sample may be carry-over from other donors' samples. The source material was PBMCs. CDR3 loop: CASSLIGETQYF. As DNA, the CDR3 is TGTGCCAGCAGCTTAATCGGGGAGACCCAGTACTTC.